This paragraph reports one TCR beta chain. The antigen is not known. There were likely unrecorded immune exposures, though donors were nominally healthy when sampled. This PCR relied on a set of 60 Vbeta primers and 13 Jbeta primers. Generated by immunoSEQ multiplex PCR, the TCRdb table keeps only in-frame clones and is missing some. This table holds under 250,000 clones, almost 85% found once. The germline V gene has CDR1 SEHNR and CDR2 FQNEAQ (reference sequence). The CDR3 contains 14 residues. Trimming at V came to 7 bases and at J to 3 bases, leaving 6 bases not matched to a gene. This sample was taken from a study of cytomegalovirus exposure and HLA in healthy donors. Whole-study findings and limits: Presence/absence analyses assumed roughly uniform sequencing depth across donors. With further analysis later on, most CMV-associated TCR beta chains appeared HLA-restricted.

The chain carries TRBV7-9 and TRBJ2-5, with 9 bases fitting TRBD2. The TCR originated in a woman aged 50 to 60 in good health and CMV-seronegative. Sequencing was performed on PBMCs. CDR3 nucleotide sequence: TGTGCCAGCAACCGACTAGCGGAGGAAGAGACCCAGTACTTC. Translation: CASNRLAEEETQYF.